Included here is one T cell receptor beta chain sequence, with context. Measured with immunoSEQ multiplex PCR; TCRdb has only the in-frame clones, and not every one. The profile shows some 110,000 clones, around 94% of them singletons. These data are taken from a study of siplizumab effects on memory and regulatory T cells. Germline V lookup: CDR1 SGHTA, CDR2 FQGTGA. This CDR3 is built from 15 residues. V lost 2 bases and J 4 bases, leaving 13 bases between the germline ends. The sequence came from a human donor in good health. The sequenced sample consisted of non-Treg CD4+ T cells sorted from blood. The chain is built from TRBV7-3 and TRBJ2-3; no firm D call. The CDR3, as DNA: TGTGCCAGCAGCTTACTCGCTAGTGGTGCAGATACGCAGTATTTT. Its translation: CASSLLASGADTQYF.